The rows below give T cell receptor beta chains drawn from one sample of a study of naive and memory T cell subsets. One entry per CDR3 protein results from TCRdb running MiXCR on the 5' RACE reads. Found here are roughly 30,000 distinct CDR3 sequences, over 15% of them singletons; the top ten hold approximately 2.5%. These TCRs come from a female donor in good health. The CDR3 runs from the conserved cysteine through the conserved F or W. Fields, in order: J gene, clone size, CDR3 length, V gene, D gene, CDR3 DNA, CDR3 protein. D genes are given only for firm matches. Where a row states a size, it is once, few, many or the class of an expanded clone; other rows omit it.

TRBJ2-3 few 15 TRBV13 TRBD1 TGTGCCAGCAGCTCGACAGGGGGCAGGACAGATACGCAGTATTTT CASSSTGGRTDTQYF
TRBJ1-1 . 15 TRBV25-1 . TGTGCCAGCAGTCAGAGGGTTAGAGCAACCAATGAAGCTTTCTTT CASSQRVRATNEAFF
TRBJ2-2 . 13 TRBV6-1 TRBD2 TGTGCCATCGGGACTAGAGACACCGGGGAGCTGTTTTTT CAIGTRDTGELFF
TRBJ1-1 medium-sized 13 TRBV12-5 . TGTGCTAGTGGCAACTCCGTGAACACTGAAGCTTTCTTT CASGNSVNTEAFF
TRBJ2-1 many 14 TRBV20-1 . TGCAGTGCTACTTTGGGACTGGGGTACAATGAGCAGTTCTTC CSATLGLGYNEQFF
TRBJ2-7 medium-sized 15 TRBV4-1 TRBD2 TGCGCCAGCAGCCCGGGACTAGCGTGGTCGGGCGAGCAGTACTTC CASSPGLAWSGEQYF
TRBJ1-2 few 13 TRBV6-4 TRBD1 TGTGCCAGCAGACAGGGGGCCGGTAATGGCTACACCTTC CASRQGAGNGYTF
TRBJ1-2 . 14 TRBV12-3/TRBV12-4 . TGTGCCAGCAGTCCTCGGGGGGGCAGGGATGGCTACACCTTC CASSPRGGRDGYTF
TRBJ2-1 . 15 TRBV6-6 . TGTGCCAGCAGTTACACAGCCTTAGCATACAATGAGCAGTTCTTC CASSYTALAYNEQFF
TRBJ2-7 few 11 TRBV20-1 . TGCAGTGCTCAACTCTCCGGAGAGCAGTACTTC CSAQLSGEQYF
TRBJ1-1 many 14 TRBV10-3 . TGTGCCATCACCGAGGGAGGAAGGGCGACTGAAGCTTTCTTT CAITEGGRATEAFF
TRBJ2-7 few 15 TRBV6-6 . TGTGCCAGCAGTTACGAAGGGACAAGAGCCTACGAGCAGTACTTC CASSYEGTRAYEQYF
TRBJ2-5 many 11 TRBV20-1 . TGCAGTGCAAGGAGTAGCCAGACCCAGTACTTC CSARSSQTQYF
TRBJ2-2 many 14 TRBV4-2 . TGTGCCAGCAGCCAAAGGTTGAACACCGGGGAGCTGTTTTTT CASSQRLNTGELFF
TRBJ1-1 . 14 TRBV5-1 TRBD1 TGCGCCAGCAGCCTACCGGGACAGTACACTGAAGCTTTCTTT CASSLPGQYTEAFF
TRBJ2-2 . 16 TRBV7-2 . TGTGCCAGCAGCTTATCAAATCTACCTAGAGGCGGGGAGCTGTTTTTT CASSLSNLPRGGELFF
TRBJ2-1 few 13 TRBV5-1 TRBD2 TGCGCCAGCAGGGGGGGGTCCTTAAATGAGCAGTTCTTC CASRGGSLNEQFF
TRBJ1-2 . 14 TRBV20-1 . TGCAGTGCCACCCTCACAGGGTCCGGTTATGGCTACACCTTC CSATLTGSGYGYTF
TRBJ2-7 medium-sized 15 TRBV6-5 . TGTGCCAGCAGAAGAGACTCGACAGTATCCTACGAGCAGTACTTC CASRRDSTVSYEQYF
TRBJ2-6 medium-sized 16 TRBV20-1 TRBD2 TGCAGTGCTCCGGCTAGCGGGGGGTCAGGGGCCAACGTCCTGACTTTC CSAPASGGSGANVLTF
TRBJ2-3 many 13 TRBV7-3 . TGTGCCAGCAGGCTAGGTCCCACAGATACGCAGTATTTT CASRLGPTDTQYF
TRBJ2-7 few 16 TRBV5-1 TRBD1 TGCGCCAGCAGCTTGGGAAGTTCGGGACAGGGGCACGAGCAGTACTTC CASSLGSSGQGHEQYF
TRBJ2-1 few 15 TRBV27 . TGTGCCAGCATGGCGGGGAGCGGGTACTACAATGAGCAGTTCTTC CASMAGSGYYNEQFF
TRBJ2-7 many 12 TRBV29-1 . TGCAGCGTCACACTGGAGGGGTATCGGCAGTACTTC CSVTLEGYRQYF
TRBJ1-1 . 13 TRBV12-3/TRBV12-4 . TGTGCCAGCAGCTTCCTGGACCCTTGGGAAGCTTTCTTT CASSFLDPWEAFF
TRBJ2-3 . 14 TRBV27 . TGTGCCAGCAGTTTAAGTTCGAGCACAGATACGCAGTATTTT CASSLSSSTDTQYF
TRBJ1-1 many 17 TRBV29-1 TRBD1 TGCAGCGGTTTCGGGCGAAAAAGGGACAGCCTAAACACTGAAGCTTTCTTT CSGFGRKRDSLNTEAFF
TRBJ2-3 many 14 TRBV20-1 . TGCAGTGCTAGTCTGGGGGTTCACCCAGATACGCAGTATTTT CSASLGVHPDTQYF
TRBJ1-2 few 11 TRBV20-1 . TGCAGTGCTAGAGATATGGACAGCTCCTACTTC CSARDMDSSYF
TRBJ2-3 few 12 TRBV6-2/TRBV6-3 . TGTGCCAGCAGTACTCGCACAGATACGCAGTATTTT CASSTRTDTQYF
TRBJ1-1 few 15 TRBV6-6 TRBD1 TGTGCCAGCAGACGGGACAGTTCCATGAACACTGAAGCTTTCTTT CASRRDSSMNTEAFF
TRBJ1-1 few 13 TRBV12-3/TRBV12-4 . TGTGCCAGCAGTTTAGGGAACAGGGCTGAAGCTTTCTTT CASSLGNRAEAFF
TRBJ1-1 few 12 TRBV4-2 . TGTGCCAGCAGCCAAGGGGTTACTGAAGCTTTCTTT CASSQGVTEAFF
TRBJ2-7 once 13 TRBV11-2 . TGTGCCAGCACCGCAGGGATTGGCGACGAGCAGTACTTC CASTAGIGDEQYF
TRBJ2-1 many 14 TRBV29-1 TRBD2 TGCAGCGGTTTGGGGGGGAGCTCCTACAATGAGCAGTTCTTC CSGLGGSSYNEQFF
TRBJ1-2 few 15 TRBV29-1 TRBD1 TGCAGCGTTGAATCACCGGGACAGGGTTTTTATGGCTACACCTTC CSVESPGQGFYGYTF
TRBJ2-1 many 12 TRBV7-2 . TGTGCCAGCAGCTTAGGTCGCAATGAGCAGTTCTTC CASSLGRNEQFF
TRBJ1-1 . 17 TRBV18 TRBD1 TGTGCCAGCTCACCACCGACAGGGAACCCACTGAACACTGAAGCTTTCTTT CASSPPTGNPLNTEAFF
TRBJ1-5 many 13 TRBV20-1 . TGCAGTGCTAGAGAGGATAGCAATCAGCCCCAGCATTTT CSAREDSNQPQHF
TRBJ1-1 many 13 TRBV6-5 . TGTGCCAGCAGTTACTCTGAGAACACTGAAGCTTTCTTT CASSYSENTEAFF
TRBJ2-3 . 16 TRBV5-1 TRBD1 TGCGCCAGCAGCCTAACTCCGGGACAGGGCACAGATACGCAGTATTTT CASSLTPGQGTDTQYF
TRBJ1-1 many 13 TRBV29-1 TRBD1 TGCAGCTCAGGGACAGGATCGAACACTGAAGCTTTCTTT CSSGTGSNTEAFF
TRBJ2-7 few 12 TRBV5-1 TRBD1 TGCGCCAGCAGCTGGGACAGCCACGAGCAGTACTTC CASSWDSHEQYF
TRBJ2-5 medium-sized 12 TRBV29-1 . TGCAGCGTTGCCGCCGGGCAAGAGACCCAGTACTTC CSVAAGQETQYF
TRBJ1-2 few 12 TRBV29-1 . TGCAGCGTTGAAGTGGGATCGAATGGCTACACCTTC CSVEVGSNGYTF
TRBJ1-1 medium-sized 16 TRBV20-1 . TGCAGTGCTAGAGATTTTCGGGGCAGGGTGAACACTGAAGCTTTCTTT CSARDFRGRVNTEAFF
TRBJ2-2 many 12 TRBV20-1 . TGCAGTGCAAAAGGTTCCACCGGGGAGCTGTTTTTT CSAKGSTGELFF
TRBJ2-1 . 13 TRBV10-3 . TGTGCCATCAGTGAGTCTTGGACCAATGAGCAGTTCTTC CAISESWTNEQFF